The entry that follows covers one TCR beta chain sequence. Using immunoSEQ multiplex PCR, the repertoire was profiled, and TCRdb retains in-frame clones only, with some absent. The sample has about 67,000 clones, approximately 80% seen once. The cohort excluded patients with autoimmune disease history or systemic immunosuppression. The sample originates from a study of OX40 agonist ivuxolimab in advanced cancers. The germline gives CDR1 ENHRY, CDR2 SYGVKD. The CDR3 sequence is 15 residues long. Trimming took 6 bases from V and 2 from J; bases not matched to a gene: 5. Sample: CD4+ or CD8+ T cells sorted from blood, taken in a trial of the OX40 agonist ivuxolimab. This rearrangement joins TRBV10-3 to TRBJ1-5; TRBD1 agrees at 9 bases. The sequence derives from an adult with an advanced solid tumor such as melanoma, head and neck, liver or kidney cancer. CDR3 sequence (DNA): TGTGCCATCAGCGCTACAGGGGGCGGCAATCAGCCCCAGCATTTT. It yields the protein CAISATGGGNQPQHF.